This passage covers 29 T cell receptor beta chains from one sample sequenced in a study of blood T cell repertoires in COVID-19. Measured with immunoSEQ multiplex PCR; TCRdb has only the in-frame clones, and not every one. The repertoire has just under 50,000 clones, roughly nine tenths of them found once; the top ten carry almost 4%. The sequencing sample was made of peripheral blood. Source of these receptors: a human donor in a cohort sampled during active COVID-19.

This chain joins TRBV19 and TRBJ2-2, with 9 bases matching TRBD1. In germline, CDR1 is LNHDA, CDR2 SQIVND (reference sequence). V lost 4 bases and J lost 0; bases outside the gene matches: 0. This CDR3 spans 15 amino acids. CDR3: CASSRTGANTGELFF. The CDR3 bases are TGTGCCAGTAGTAGGACAGGGGCGAACACCGGGGAGCTGTTTTTT.

The CDR3 reads CASSYSSRGLNTEAFF. CDR3 DNA sequence: TGTGCCAGCAGTTACTCGAGTAGGGGCTTGAACACTGAAGCTTTCTTT. The chain recombines TRBV6-5 with TRBJ1-1, with D tentatively TRBD1 (5 bases). The CDR3 spans 16 residues. V gave up 0 bases and J gave up 0 bases, with 11 bases separating them. Germline CDR1 reads MNHEY; CDR2 reads SVGAGI.

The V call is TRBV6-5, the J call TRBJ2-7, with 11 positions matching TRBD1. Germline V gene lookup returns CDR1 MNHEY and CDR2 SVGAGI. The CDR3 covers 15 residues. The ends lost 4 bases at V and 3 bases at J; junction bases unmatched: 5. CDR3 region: CASSSGGTGGYEQYF. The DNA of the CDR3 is TGTGCCAGCAGTTCGGGGGGGACAGGGGGCTACGAGCAGTACTTC.

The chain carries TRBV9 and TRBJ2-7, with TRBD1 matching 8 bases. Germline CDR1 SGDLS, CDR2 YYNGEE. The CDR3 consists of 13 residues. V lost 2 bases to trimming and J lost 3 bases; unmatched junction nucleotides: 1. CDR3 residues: CASSVDRGYEQYF. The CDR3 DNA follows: TGTGCCAGCAGCGTCGACAGGGGCTACGAGCAGTACTTC. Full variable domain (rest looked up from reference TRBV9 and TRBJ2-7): DSGVTQTPKHLITATGQRVTLRCSPRSGDLSVYWYQQSLDQGLQFLIQYYNGEERAKGNILERFSAQQFPDLHSELNLSSLELGDSALYFCASSVDRGYEQYFGPGTRLTVT.

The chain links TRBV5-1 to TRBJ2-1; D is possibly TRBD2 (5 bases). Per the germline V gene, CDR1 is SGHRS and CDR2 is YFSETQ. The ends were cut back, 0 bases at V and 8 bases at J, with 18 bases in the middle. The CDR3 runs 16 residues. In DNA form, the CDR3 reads TGCGCCAGCAGCTTGGAGCAGGCCGCGCGGGCCGATGAGCAGTTCTTC. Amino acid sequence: CASSLEQAARADEQFF.

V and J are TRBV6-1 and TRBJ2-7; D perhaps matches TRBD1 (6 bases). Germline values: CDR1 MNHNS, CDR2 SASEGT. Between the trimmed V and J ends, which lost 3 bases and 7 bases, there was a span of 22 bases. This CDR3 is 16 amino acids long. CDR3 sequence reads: CASSDPRDISTLEQYF. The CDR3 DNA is TGTGCCAGCAGTGACCCCCGGGACATCAGTACCCTGGAGCAGTACTTC.

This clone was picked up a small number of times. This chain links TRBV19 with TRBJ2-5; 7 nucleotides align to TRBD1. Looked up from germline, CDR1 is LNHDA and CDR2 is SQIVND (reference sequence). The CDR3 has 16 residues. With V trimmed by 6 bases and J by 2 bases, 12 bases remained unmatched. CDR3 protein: CASSPDRLSLQETQYF. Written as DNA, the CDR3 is TGTGCCAGTAGCCCGGACAGGCTTAGCCTGCAAGAGACCCAGTACTTC.

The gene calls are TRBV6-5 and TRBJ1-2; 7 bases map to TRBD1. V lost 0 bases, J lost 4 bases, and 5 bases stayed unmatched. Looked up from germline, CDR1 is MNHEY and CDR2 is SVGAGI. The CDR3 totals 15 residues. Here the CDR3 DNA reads TGTGCCAGCAGTTACTCGGGACAGTCAAGCTATGGCTACACCTTC. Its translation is CASSYSGQSSYGYTF.

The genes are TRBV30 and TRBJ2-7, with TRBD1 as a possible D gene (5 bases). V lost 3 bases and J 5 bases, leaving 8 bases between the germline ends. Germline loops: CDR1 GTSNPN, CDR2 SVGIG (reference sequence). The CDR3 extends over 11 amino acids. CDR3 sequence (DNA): TGTGCCTGGAGGCAAGGGGACGAGCAGTACTTC. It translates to CAWRQGDEQYF.

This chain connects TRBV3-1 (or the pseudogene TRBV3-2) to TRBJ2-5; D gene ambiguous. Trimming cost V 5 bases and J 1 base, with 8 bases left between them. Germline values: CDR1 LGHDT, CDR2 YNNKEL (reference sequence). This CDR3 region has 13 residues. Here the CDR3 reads CASSKPSQETQYF. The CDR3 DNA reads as TGTGCCAGCAGCAAACCCAGCCAAGAGACCCAGTACTTC.

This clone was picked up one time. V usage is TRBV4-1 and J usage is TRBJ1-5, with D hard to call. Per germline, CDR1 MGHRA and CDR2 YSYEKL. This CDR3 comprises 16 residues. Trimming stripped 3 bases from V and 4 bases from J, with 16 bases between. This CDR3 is CASSQPFAGINQPQHF. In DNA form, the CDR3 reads TGCGCCAGCAGCCAGCCTTTTGCGGGGATTAATCAGCCCCAGCATTTT.

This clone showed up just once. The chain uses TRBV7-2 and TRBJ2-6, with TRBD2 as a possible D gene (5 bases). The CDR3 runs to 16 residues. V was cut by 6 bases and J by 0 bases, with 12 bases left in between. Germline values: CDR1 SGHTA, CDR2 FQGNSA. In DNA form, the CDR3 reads TGTGCCAGCAGGCCCGGAGGCCTCTCTGGGGCCAACGTCCTGACTTTC. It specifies CASRPGGLSGANVLTF.

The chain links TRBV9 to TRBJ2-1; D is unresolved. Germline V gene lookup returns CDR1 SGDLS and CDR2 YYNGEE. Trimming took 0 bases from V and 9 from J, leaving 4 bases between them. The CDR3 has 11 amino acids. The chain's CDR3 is CASSVASEQFF. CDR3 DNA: TGTGCCAGCAGCGTAGCGAGTGAGCAGTTCTTC. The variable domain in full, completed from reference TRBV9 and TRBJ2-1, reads DSGVTQTPKHLITATGQRVTLRCSPRSGDLSVYWYQQSLDQGLQFLIQYYNGEERAKGNILERFSAQQFPDLHSELNLSSLELGDSALYFCASSVASEQFFGPGTRLTVL.

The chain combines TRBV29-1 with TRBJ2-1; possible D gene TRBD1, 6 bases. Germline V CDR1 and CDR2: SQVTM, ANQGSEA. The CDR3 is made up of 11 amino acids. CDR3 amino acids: CSSRQADLQFF. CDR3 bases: TGCAGTTCCAGACAGGCCGATTTACAGTTCTTC.

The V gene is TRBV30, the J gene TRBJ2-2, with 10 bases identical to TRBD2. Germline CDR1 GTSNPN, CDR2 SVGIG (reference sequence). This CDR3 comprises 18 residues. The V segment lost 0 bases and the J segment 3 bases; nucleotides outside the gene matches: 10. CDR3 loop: CAWSVGLAVPEDTGELFF. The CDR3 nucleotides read TGTGCCTGGAGTGTAGGACTAGCGGTCCCAGAGGACACCGGGGAGCTGTTTTTT.

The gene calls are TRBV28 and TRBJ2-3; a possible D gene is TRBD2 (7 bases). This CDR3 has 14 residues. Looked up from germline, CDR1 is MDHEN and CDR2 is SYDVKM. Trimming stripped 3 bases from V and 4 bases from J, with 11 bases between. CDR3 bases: TGTGCCAGCAGTTTTGGGGGGGCGCCAGATACGCAGTATTTT. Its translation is CASSFGGAPDTQYF.

The CDR3 region is CASSYLGGFSSYEQYF. The CDR3 region has the DNA TGTGCCAGCTCATACCTCGGGGGGTTCAGCTCCTACGAGCAGTACTTC. This chain joins TRBV18 and TRBJ2-7, with TRBD2 identical over 7 bases. This CDR3 spans 16 amino acids. From germline, CDR1 is KGHSH and CDR2 LQKENI. Trimming cost V 5 bases and J 0 bases; bases outside gene matches: 10.

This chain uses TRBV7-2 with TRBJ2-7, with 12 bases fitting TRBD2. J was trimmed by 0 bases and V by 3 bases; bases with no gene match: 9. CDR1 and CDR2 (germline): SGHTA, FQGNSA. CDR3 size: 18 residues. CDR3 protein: CASSFGTSGRRSSYEQYF. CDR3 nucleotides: TGTGCCAGCAGCTTTGGGACTAGCGGGCGTAGGAGCTCCTACGAGCAGTACTTC.

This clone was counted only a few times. The CDR3 loop is CASSITGQSTYEQYF. For the CDR3, the DNA is TGTGCCAGCAGTATAACGGGACAGTCAACCTACGAGCAGTACTTC. V gene TRBV11-2 combines with J gene TRBJ2-7; the match to TRBD1 covers 7 bases. This CDR3 has 15 amino acids. The V segment lost 6 bases and the J segment 2 bases; nucleotides outside the gene matches: 10. Germline V CDR1 and CDR2: SGHAT, FQNNGV.

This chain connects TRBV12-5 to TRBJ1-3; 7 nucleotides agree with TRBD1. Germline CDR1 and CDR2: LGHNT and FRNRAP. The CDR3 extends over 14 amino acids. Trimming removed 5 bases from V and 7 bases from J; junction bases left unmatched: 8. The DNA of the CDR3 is TGTGCTAGTGGTCAAAGACAGGGAATCAACACCATATATTTT. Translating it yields CASGQRQGINTIYF.

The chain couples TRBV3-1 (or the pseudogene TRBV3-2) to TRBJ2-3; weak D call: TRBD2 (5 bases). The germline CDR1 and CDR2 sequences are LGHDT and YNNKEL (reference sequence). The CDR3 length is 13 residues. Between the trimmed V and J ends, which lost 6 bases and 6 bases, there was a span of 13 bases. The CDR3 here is CASSLTRSDTQYF. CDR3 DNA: TGTGCCAGCAGTTTAACTAGATCCGATACGCAGTATTTT.

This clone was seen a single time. The CDR3 here is CASSRTQPNTGELFF. Here the CDR3 DNA reads TGTGCCAGCAGTCGGACTCAACCGAACACCGGGGAGCTGTTTTTT. The chain combines TRBV3-1 (or the pseudogene TRBV3-2) with TRBJ2-2, with D possibly being TRBD2 (5 bases). There are 15 residues in the CDR3. The V gene's germline CDR1 is LGHDT and CDR2 YNNKEL (reference sequence). Deletions cut 6 bases from V and 0 bases from J, with 11 bases between.

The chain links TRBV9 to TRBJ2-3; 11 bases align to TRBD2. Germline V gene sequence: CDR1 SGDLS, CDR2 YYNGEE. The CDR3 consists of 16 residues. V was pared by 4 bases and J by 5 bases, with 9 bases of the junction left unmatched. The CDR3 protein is CASSFTSGRSGDTQYF. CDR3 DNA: TGTGCCAGCAGCTTCACTAGCGGGAGAAGTGGAGATACGCAGTATTTT.

The CDR3 DNA is TGTGCCAGCAGCCAAGGGGTTAGCGGGAATTACGAGCAGTACTTC. The encoded protein is CASSQGVSGNYEQYF. The V call is TRBV3-1 (or the pseudogene TRBV3-2), the J call TRBJ2-7; 8 positions match TRBD2. Looked up from germline, CDR1 is LGHDT and CDR2 is YNNKEL (reference sequence). The junction had 6 bases not matched to a gene; V was cut back by 1 base and J by 4 bases. The CDR3 spans 15 residues.

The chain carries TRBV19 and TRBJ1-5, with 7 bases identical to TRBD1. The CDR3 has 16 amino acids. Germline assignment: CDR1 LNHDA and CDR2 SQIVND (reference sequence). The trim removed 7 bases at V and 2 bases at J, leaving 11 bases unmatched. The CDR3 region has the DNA TGTGCCAGTACCCCGGACAGGTGGGCTCGCAATCAGCCCCAGCATTTT. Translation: CASTPDRWARNQPQHF.

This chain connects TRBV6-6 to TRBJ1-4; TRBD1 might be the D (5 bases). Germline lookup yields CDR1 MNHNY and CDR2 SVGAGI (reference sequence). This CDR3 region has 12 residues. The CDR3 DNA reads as TGTGGCGCGGGGCAGGGTTCTGAAAAACTGTTTTTT. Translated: CGAGQGSEKLFF.

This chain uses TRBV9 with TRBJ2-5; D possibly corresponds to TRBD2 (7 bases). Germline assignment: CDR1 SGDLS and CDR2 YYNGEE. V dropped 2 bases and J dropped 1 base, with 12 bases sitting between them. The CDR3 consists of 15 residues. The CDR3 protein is CASSVSGTFQETQYF. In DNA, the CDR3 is TGTGCCAGCAGCGTCAGCGGGACATTCCAAGAGACCCAGTACTTC.

The chain's CDR3 is CASSDPTSGSTDTQYF. In nucleotides, the CDR3 is TGTGCCAGCAGTGACCCTACTAGCGGGAGCACAGATACGCAGTATTTT. V usage is TRBV25-1 and J usage is TRBJ2-3, with 9 bases that match TRBD2. Trimming took 3 bases from V and 0 from J; bases not matched to a gene: 4. Germline V gene lookup returns CDR1 MGHDK and CDR2 SYGVNS. The CDR3 covers 16 residues.

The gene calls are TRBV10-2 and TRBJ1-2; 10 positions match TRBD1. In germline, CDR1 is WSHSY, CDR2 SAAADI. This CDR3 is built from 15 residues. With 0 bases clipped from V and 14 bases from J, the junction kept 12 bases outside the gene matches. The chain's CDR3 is CASSESTGGGGPGTF. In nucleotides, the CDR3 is TGCGCCAGCAGTGAGTCGACAGGGGGCGGAGGGCCGGGGACCTTC.